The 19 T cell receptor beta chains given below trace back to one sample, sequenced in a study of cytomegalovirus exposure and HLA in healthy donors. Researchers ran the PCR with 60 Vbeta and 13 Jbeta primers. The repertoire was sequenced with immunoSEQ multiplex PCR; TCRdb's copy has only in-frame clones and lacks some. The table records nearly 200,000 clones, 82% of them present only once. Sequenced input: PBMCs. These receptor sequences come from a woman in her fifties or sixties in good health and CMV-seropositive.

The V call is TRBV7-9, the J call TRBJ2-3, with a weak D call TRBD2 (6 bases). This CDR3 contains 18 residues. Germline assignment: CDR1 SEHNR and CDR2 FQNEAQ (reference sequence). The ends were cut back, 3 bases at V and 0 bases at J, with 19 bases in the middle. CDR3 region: CASSLTLGSGKSTDTQYF. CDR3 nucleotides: TGTGCCAGCAGCTTGACGTTAGGTAGCGGTAAGAGCACAGATACGCAGTATTTT. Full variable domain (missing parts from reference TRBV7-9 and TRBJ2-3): DTGVSQNPRHKITKRGQNVTFRCDPISEHNRLYWYRQTLGQGPEFLTYFQNEAQLEKSRLLSDRFSAERPKGSFSTLEIQRTEQGDSAMYLCASSLTLGSGKSTDTQYFGPGTRLTVL.

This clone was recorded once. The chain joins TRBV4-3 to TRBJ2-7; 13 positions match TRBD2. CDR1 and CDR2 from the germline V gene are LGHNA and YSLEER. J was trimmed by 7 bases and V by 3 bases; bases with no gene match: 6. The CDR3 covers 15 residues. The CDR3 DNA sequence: TGCGCCAGCAGCCAGGGACTAGCGGGGAATCTGGAGCAGTACTTC. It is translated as CASSQGLAGNLEQYF.

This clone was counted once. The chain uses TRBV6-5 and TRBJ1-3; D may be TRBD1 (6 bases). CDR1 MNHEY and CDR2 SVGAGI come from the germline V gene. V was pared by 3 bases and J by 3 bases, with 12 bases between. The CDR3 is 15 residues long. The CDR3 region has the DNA TGTGCCAGCAGTTATCTTCAGGGGATTGGAAACACCATATATTTT. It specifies CASSYLQGIGNTIYF.

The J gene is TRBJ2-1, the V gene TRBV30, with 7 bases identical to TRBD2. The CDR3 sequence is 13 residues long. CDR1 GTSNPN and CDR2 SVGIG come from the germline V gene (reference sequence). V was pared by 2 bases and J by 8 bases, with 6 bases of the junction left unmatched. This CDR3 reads CAWSQAGIYEQFF. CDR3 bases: TGTGCCTGGAGTCAAGCGGGAATCTATGAGCAGTTCTTC.

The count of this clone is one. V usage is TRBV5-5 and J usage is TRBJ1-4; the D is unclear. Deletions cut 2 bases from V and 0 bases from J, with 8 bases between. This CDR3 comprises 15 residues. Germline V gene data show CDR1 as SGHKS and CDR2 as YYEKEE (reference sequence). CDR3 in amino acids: CASSLSSATNEKLFF. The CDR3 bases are TGTGCCAGCAGCTTATCGTCGGCAACTAATGAAAAACTGTTTTTT.

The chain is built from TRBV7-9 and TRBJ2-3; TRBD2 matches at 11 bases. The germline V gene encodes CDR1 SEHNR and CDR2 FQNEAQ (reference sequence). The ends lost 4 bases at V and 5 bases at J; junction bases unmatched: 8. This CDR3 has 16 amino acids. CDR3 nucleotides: TGTGCCAGCAGCTCTCGACTAGCGGGGTCCGGAGATACGCAGTATTTT. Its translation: CASSSRLAGSGDTQYF.

The CDR3 is CASSKRGDVETQYF. The CDR3 DNA is TGTGCCAGTAGCAAGCGGGGGGACGTAGAGACCCAGTACTTC. V is TRBV19 and J is TRBJ2-5; 9 positions agree with TRBD2. From germline, CDR1 is LNHDA and CDR2 SQIVND (reference sequence). The CDR3 loop spans 14 amino acids. Unmatched junction bases numbered 6, after V lost 6 bases and J lost 4 bases.

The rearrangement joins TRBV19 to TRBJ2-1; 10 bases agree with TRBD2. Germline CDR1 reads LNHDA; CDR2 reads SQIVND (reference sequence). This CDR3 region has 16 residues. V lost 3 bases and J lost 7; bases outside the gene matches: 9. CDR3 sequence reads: CASSISGSGGVNEQFF. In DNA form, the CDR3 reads TGTGCCAGTAGTATCTCTGGGAGCGGGGGGGTTAATGAGCAGTTCTTC. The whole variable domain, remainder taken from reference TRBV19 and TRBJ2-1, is DGGITQSPKYLFRKEGQNVTLSCEQNLNHDAMYWYRQDPGQGLRLIYYSQIVNDFQKGDIAEGYSVSREKKESFPLTVTSAQKNPTAFYLCASSISGSGGVNEQFFGPGTRLTVL.

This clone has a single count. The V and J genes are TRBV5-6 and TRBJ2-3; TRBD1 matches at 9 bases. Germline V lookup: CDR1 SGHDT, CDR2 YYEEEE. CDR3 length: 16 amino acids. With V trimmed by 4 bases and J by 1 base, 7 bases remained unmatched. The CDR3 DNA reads TGTGCCAGCAGCCCAGGGACAGGGATGCGCACAGATACGCAGTATTTT. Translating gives CASSPGTGMRTDTQYF.

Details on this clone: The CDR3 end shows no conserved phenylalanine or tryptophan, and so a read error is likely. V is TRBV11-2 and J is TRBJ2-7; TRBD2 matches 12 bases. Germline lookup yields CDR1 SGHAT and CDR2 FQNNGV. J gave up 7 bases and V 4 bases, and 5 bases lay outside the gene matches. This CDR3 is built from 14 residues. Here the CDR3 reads CASSSSGRAWEQYS. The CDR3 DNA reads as TGTGCCAGCAGCTCTAGCGGGAGGGCCTGGGAGCAGTACTCC.

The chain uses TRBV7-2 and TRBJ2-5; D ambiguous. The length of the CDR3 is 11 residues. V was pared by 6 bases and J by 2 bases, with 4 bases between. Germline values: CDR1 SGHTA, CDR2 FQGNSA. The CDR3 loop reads CASSRQETQYF. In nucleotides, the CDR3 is TGTGCCAGCAGTAGACAAGAGACCCAGTACTTC.

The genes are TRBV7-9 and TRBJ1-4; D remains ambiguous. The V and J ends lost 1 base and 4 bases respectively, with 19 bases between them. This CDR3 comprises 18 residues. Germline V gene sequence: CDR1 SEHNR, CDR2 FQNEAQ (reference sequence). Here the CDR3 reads CASSLERGMIVNNEKLFF. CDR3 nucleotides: TGTGCCAGCAGCTTAGAAAGAGGCATGATTGTCAATAATGAAAAACTGTTTTTT.

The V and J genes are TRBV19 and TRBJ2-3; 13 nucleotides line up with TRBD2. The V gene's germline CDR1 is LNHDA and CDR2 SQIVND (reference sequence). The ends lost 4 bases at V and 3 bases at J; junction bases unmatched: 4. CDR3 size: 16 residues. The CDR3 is CASSTGLAGLTDTQYF. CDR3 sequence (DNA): TGTGCCAGTAGTACGGGACTAGCGGGGCTAACAGATACGCAGTATTTT.

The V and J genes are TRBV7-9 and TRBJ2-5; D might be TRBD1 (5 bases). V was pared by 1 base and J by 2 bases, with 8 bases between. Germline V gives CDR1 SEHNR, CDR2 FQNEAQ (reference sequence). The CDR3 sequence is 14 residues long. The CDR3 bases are TGTGCCAGCAGCTTAGGACAGATACAAGAGACCCAGTACTTC. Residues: CASSLGQIQETQYF.

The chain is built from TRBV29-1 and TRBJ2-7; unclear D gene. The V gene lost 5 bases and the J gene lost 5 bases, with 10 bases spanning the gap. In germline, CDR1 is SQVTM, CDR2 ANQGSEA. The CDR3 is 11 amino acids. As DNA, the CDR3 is TGCAGCGTTAGTTACAGACACGAGCAGTACTTC. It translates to CSVSYRHEQYF.

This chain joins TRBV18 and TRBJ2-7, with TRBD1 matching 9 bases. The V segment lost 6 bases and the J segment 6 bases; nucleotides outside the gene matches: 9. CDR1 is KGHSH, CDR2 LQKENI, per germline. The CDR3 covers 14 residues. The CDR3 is CASSPRDRAGEQYF. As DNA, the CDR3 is TGTGCCAGCTCCCCCCGGGACAGGGCCGGCGAGCAGTACTTC.

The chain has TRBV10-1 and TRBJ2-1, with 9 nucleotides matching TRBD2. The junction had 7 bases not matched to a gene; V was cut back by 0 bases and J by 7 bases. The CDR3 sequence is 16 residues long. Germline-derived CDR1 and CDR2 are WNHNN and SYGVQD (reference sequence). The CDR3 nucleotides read TGCGCCAGCAGTGAGTCACCAGCGGGGGGCTTAAATGAGCAGTTCTTC. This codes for CASSESPAGGLNEQFF.

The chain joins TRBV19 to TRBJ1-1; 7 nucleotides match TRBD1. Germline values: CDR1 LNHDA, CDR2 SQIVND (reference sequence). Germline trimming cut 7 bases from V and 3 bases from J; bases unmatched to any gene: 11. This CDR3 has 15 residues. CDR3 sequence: CASTRGGDRYTEAFF. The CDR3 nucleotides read TGTGCCAGTACCCGGGGGGGGGACAGATACACTGAAGCTTTCTTT.

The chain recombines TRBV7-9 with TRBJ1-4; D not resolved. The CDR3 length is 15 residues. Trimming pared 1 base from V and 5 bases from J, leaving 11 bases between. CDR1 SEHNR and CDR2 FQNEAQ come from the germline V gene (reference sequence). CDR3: CASSLGQPANEKLFF. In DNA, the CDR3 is TGTGCCAGCAGCTTAGGTCAACCTGCGAATGAAAAACTGTTTTTT. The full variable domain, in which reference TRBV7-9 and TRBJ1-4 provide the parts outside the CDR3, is DTGVSQNPRHKITKRGQNVTFRCDPISEHNRLYWYRQTLGQGPEFLTYFQNEAQLEKSRLLSDRFSAERPKGSFSTLEIQRTEQGDSAMYLCASSLGQPANEKLFFGSGTQLSVL.